Listed here are 19 T cell receptor beta chains from one sample, sequenced in a study of beta chain features in type 1 diabetes. Reverse transcribing all isolated RNA meant expressed TCRB transcripts were sequenced. Sequencing used immunoSEQ multiplex PCR; TCRdb keeps in-frame clones, though not all of them. The table shows about 130,000 clones, with about 8.7% occurring only once. Sequenced sample: central memory CD4+ T cells from blood. These receptors were collected from a man aged 18 to 29 in good health.

In this sample, this clone turned up a few times. The V and J genes are TRBV10-3 and TRBJ2-3; maybe TRBD1 (6 bases). The CDR3 has 14 residues. The V end lost 7 bases, the J end lost 2 bases, and 13 bases lay between the germline ends. The V gene's germline CDR1 is ENHRY and CDR2 SYGVKD. CDR3 DNA sequence: TGTGCCATCATGAAACAGGGTAACACAGATACGCAGTATTTT. It translates to CAIMKQGNTDTQYF.

This clone has only a few counts. The chain uses TRBV2 and TRBJ2-3, with 7 bases fitting TRBD2. Per germline, CDR1 SNHLY and CDR2 FYNNEI. V was clipped by 4 bases and J by 1 base; unmatched bases: 2. The CDR3 is 14 residues long. Here the CDR3 reads CASSGSGGTDTQYF. DNA for the CDR3: TGTGCCAGCAGTGGAAGCGGGGGCACAGATACGCAGTATTTT.

This clone came up many times. The CDR3 loop is CSAATGDSQPQHF. DNA for the CDR3: TGCAGCGCCGCCACAGGGGATAGTCAGCCCCAGCATTTT. The chain is built from TRBV29-1 and TRBJ1-5, with 7 positions matching TRBD1. Germline values: CDR1 SQVTM, CDR2 ANQGSEA. The CDR3 has 13 residues. V was clipped by 7 bases and J by 6 bases; unmatched bases: 9.

The genes are TRBV5-1 and TRBJ1-1; D is uncertain. This CDR3 is 15 amino acids long. Between the trimmed V and J ends, which lost 0 bases and 1 base, there was a span of 10 bases. Germline V gene sequence: CDR1 SGHRS, CDR2 YFSETQ. The CDR3 loop is CASSLGDGENTEAFF. The CDR3 DNA is TGCGCCAGCAGCTTGGGCGACGGGGAGAACACTGAAGCTTTCTTT.

CDR3 loop: CASAQGAQIDQPQHF. The CDR3 nucleotides read TGCGCCAGCGCCCAAGGGGCCCAGATAGATCAGCCCCAGCATTTT. This rearrangement joins TRBV4-1 to TRBJ1-5, with D tentatively TRBD1 (5 bases). The CDR3 contains 15 residues. Germline values: CDR1 MGHRA, CDR2 YSYEKL. V dropped 8 bases and J dropped 5 bases, with 19 bases sitting between them.

This clone was seen repeatedly, ten times or more. The rearrangement uses TRBV7-6 and TRBJ2-7; the match to TRBD2 covers 10 bases. V lost 4 bases, J lost 2 bases, and 2 bases stayed unmatched. The CDR3 runs 14 residues. The germline V gene has CDR1 SGHVS and CDR2 FNYEAQ. The CDR3 reads CASSSSGGTYEQYF. The DNA of the CDR3 is TGTGCCAGCAGCTCTAGCGGGGGAACCTACGAGCAGTACTTC.

The chain has TRBV6-1 and TRBJ2-7; tentative D call: TRBD2 (7 bases). V dropped 2 bases and J dropped 2 bases, with 19 bases sitting between them. CDR1 MNHNS and CDR2 SASEGT come from the germline V gene. The CDR3 spans 17 residues. In DNA, the CDR3 is TGTGCCAGCAGTGAACTCCGGGGGGCCCCCCGAACCTACGAGCAGTACTTC. This translates into CASSELRGAPRTYEQYF.

In this sample, this clone turned up a few times. The chain joins TRBV10-3 to TRBJ2-3; 9 bases map to TRBD2. Germline values: CDR1 ENHRY, CDR2 SYGVKD. This CDR3 has 14 residues. The trim removed 10 bases at V and 1 base at J, leaving 6 bases unmatched. The CDR3 here is CATCSGGGTDTQYF. The CDR3, as DNA: TGTGCCACCTGTAGCGGGGGAGGCACAGATACGCAGTATTTT.

The chain uses TRBV6-4 and TRBJ2-2; D remains unclear. From germline, CDR1 is MRHNA and CDR2 SNTAGT. The V gene lost 5 bases and the J gene lost 7 bases, with 8 bases spanning the gap. CDR3 length: 12 residues. The CDR3 loop is CASSTRGGELFF. The CDR3 nucleotides read TGTGCCAGCAGTACGCGAGGCGGGGAGCTGTTTTTT.

This clone was counted between two and nine times. The chain links TRBV29-1 to TRBJ2-3; perhaps TRBD1 as D (7 bases). The V and J ends lost 3 bases and 4 bases respectively, with 23 bases between them. The CDR3 is 17 residues long. Germline CDR1 reads SQVTM; CDR2 reads ANQGSEA. CDR3 region: CSVDGRRQEGAADTQYF. CDR3 nucleotides: TGCAGCGTTGATGGCCGGCGTCAGGAGGGGGCCGCAGATACGCAGTATTTT.

This clone was picked up a small number of times. The gene calls are TRBV30 and TRBJ2-5, with TRBD2 matching over 8 bases. This CDR3 is built from 13 residues. The ends lost 4 bases at V and 4 bases at J; junction bases unmatched: 5. CDR1 is GTSNPN, CDR2 SVGIG, per germline (reference sequence). CDR3 coding DNA: TGTGCCTGGACGGGAGGGGTGGGAGAGACCCAGTACTTC. This translates into CAWTGGVGETQYF.

The chain combines TRBV12-5 with TRBJ2-2, with unresolved D. Trimming shortened V by 1 base and J by 7 bases, and 4 bases separated the two germline ends. The CDR3 runs 12 residues. CDR1 LGHNT and CDR2 FRNRAP come from the germline V gene. In DNA form, the CDR3 reads TGTGCTAGTGGTTTGGGTCGCGGGGAGCTGTTTTTT. It is translated as CASGLGRGELFF.

This clone came up a few times. The chain couples TRBV14 to TRBJ1-1; perhaps TRBD1 as D (5 bases). The CDR3 has 15 amino acids. V lost 1 base and J lost 4, with 13 bases in between. Germline loops: CDR1 SGHDN, CDR2 FVKESK. This CDR3 is CASSQGARGGTEAFF. Written as DNA, the CDR3 is TGTGCCAGCAGCCAAGGGGCAAGGGGAGGCACTGAAGCTTTCTTT.

The chain carries TRBV27 and TRBJ2-7, with no clear D. Trimming shortened V by 0 bases and J by 4 bases, and 7 bases separated the two germline ends. This CDR3 has 13 amino acids. Germline V lookup: CDR1 MNHEY, CDR2 SMNVEV (reference sequence). The CDR3 sequence is CASSLSEQYEQYF. The CDR3 DNA sequence: TGTGCCAGCAGTTTATCGGAGCAATACGAGCAGTACTTC.

The V and J genes are TRBV7-3 and TRBJ1-6; D is ambiguous. CDR1 SGHTA and CDR2 FQGTGA come from the germline V gene. There are 14 residues in the CDR3. Trimming removed 6 bases at V and 14 bases at J, with 20 bases between. CDR3: CASSLYPGKVALHF. In nucleotides, the CDR3 is TGTGCCAGCAGTTTATATCCCGGGAAGGTAGCCCTCCACTTT.

This clone was recorded a few times. The rearrangement joins TRBV11-2 to TRBJ1-6; D unclear. V was clipped by 3 bases and J by 3 bases, with 6 bases between them. The CDR3 runs 14 residues. Per the germline V gene, CDR1 is SGHAT and CDR2 is FQNNGV. The CDR3 protein is CASSFAGYNSPLHF. The CDR3 DNA is TGTGCCAGCAGCTTCGCGGGCTATAATTCACCCCTCCACTTT.

The V and J genes are TRBV12-5 and TRBJ2-5; D may be TRBD2 (5 bases). The CDR3 covers 13 residues. CDR1 is LGHNT and CDR2 is FRNRAP in the germline V gene. Deletions cut 2 bases from V and 5 bases from J, with 9 bases between. The CDR3 coding sequence is TGTGCTAGTGGTTTGTTGGAGGAGGAGACCCAGTACTTC. Its protein product is CASGLLEEETQYF.

The genes are TRBV4-1 and TRBJ1-1; perhaps TRBD1 as D (5 bases). The germline CDR1 and CDR2 sequences are MGHRA and YSYEKL. The ends were cut back, 3 bases at V and 3 bases at J, with 11 bases in the middle. This CDR3 is 14 amino acids long. Here the CDR3 DNA reads TGCGCCAGCAGCCACCCCGTCAGGGACACTGAAGCTTTCTTT. It codes for CASSHPVRDTEAFF.

This clone was detected only a few times. The V call is TRBV7-2, the J call TRBJ1-6, with TRBD1 identical over 7 bases. The J segment lost 4 bases and the V segment lost 4 bases, leaving 4 bases of the junction unmatched. The CDR3 has 15 residues. Germline V lookup: CDR1 SGHTA, CDR2 FQGNSA. The CDR3 sequence: CASSSGQRYNSPLHF. The CDR3 DNA reads TGTGCCAGCAGCTCGGGACAGAGATATAATTCACCCCTCCACTTT.